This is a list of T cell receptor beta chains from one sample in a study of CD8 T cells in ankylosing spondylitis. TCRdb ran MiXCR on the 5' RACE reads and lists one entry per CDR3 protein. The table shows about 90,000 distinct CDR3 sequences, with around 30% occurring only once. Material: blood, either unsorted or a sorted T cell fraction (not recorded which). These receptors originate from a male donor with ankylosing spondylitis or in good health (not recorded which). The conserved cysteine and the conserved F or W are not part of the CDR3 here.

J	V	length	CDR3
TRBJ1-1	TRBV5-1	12	ASSLELGGTEAF
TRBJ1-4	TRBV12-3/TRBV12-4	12	ASSRQGFSEKLF
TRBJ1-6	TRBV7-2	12	ASTLRAENSPLH
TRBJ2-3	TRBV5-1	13	ASSNGLAGVDTQY
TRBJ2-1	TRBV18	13	ASSPGLAGAHEQF
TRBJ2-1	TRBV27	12	ASTSDLRVNEQF
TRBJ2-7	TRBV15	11	ATSREVGYEQY
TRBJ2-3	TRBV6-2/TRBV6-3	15	ASSYLLGATETDTQY
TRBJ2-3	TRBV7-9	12	ATGRTRGTDTQY
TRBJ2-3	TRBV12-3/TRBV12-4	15	ASSPSRGLTYTDTQY
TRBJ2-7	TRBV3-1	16	ASSSEGQRLAGEYEQY
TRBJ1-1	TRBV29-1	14	SSEGGSSLGGTEAF
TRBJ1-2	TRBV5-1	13	ASSLDAAANYGYT
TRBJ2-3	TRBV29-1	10	SVGGTGDTQY
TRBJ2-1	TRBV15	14	ATSRADRLEYNEQF
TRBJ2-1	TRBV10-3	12	ATAGGPMGNEQF
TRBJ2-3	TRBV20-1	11	SALGLGTDTQY
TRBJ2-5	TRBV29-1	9	SGQEQETQY
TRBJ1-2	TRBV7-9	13	ASSGAGVYTYGYT
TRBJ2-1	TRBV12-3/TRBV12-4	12	ASSLGGPYNEQF
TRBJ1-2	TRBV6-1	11	ASGGDHPDGYT
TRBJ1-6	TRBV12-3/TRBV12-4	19	ASSFLGGTGPEELWNSPLH
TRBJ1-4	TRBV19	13	ASSIATDTNEKLF
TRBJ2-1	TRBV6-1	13	ASSEALEIGNEQF
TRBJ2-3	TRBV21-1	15	ASSTRWSGQGTDTQY
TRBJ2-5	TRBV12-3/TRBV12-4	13	ASSLGVLDGETQY
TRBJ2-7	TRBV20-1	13	SAQSGTSGRADMY
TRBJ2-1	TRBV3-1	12	ASSQDPRYNEQF
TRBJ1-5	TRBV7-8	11	ASSFGGEQPQH
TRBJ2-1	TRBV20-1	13	SARSLAETYNEQF
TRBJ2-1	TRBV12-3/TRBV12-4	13	ASRRLAGGYNEQF
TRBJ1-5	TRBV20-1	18	SAQGDRRFESTRGNQPQH
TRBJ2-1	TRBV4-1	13	ASSHPGQAYNEQF
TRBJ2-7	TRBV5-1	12	ASSLPSGRREQY
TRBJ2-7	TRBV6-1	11	ASSRRMANEQY
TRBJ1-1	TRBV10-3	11	AISEPGTDEAF
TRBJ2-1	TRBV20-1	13	SARVTGPSGGEQF
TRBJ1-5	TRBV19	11	ASSNGNNQPQH
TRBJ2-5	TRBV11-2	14	ASSFNGGSWEETQY
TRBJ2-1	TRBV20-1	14	PPLRRTGSPRNEQF
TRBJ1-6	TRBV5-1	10	ASSEYDSPLH
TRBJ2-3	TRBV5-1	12	ASSFSGMGDTQY
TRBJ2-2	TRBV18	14	ASSPIGQANTGELF
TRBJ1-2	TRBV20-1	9	SARTRRGYT
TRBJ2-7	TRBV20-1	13	SAGGTSESSYEQY
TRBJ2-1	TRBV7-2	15	ASSSKDPRGAYNEQF
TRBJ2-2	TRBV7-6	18	ASSPLRKPPETANTGELF
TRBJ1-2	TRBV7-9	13	ASSLDDRGAFGYT
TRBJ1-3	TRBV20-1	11	SARGQDGNTIY
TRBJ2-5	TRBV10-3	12	AISESTRGETQY
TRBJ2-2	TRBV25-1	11	ASGDRATGELF
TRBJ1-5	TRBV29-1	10	SVLDSDQPQH
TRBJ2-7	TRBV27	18	ASSLSKTSGRAEPNYEQY
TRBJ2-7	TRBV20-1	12	SARGAVGTGEQY
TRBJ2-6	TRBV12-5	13	ASGLGGQAHNVLT
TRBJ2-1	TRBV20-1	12	SAFVSGHYNEQF
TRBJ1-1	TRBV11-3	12	ASSGSGENTEAF
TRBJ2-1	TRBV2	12	ASSSSGGDNEQF
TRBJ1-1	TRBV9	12	ASSSGTGLTEAF